The rows below give T cell receptor beta chains drawn from one sample of a study of regulatory T cells in long-lasting Graves disease. Via MiXCR, TCRdb re-called the multiplex PCR reads, giving one row per CDR3 protein. This sample has around 330,000 distinct CDR3 sequences, with about a sixth found just once. The sequencing here drew on peripheral blood mononuclear cells (PBMCs), taken at new diagnosis, from a patient treated with antithyroid drugs. The origin of the receptors is a female donor with Graves disease. CDR3s include the opening cysteine and the closing phenylalanine or tryptophan. D genes are given only for firm matches. Size tells how often a clone was seen (once, few, many) or the class of an expanded clone, and some rows leave it out.

D	size	J	V	DNA	CDR3
NA	many	TRBJ1-5	TRBV19	TGTGCCAGTAGTGGACGACAGTCTCAACGGGAGCCCCAGCATTTT	CASSGRQSQREPQHF
TRBD2	NA	TRBJ2-5	TRBV7-8	TGTGCCAGCAGCTTAGGTGGCGGGAGAAGGCGAGAGACCCAGTACTTC	CASSLGGGRRRETQYF
NA	few	TRBJ1-5	TRBV30	TGTGCCTGGAGTGGGGCGGGGATCGATCAGCCCCAGCATTTT	CAWSGAGIDQPQHF
NA	NA	TRBJ2-7	TRBV29-1	TGCAGCGTCGGGACAATCTACGAGCAGTACTTC	CSVGTIYEQYF
NA	NA	TRBJ2-6	TRBV28	TGTGCCAGCTGGGCCTCGGACTCTGGGGCCAACGTCCTGACTTTC	CASWASDSGANVLTF
NA	many	TRBJ2-1	TRBV7-2	TGTGCCAGCAGCTTACAGCCCCCTGAGCAGTTCTTC	CASSLQPPEQFF
NA	many	TRBJ2-1	TRBV3-1	TGTGCCAGCAACGTAGGGAATGAGCAGTTCTTC	CASNVGNEQFF
NA	many	TRBJ1-2	TRBV11-2	TGTGCCAGCAGCTCCTTGGGGGGGAACTATAGCTACACCTTC	CASSSLGGNYSYTF
NA	many	TRBJ2-6	TRBV6-2/TRBV6-3	TGTGCCAGCTCCCCCGATGCCAACGTCCTGACTTTC	CASSPDANVLTF
TRBD2	NA	TRBJ2-3	TRBV5-1	TGCGCCAGCACCGTACTAGCGGGAGGTACAGATACGCAGTATTTT	CASTVLAGGTDTQYF
NA	NA	TRBJ2-7	TRBV27	TGTGCCAGCAGTGCCCCTACAGACAACTACGAGCAGTACTTC	CASSAPTDNYEQYF
TRBD2	many	TRBJ2-2	TRBV2	TGTGCCAGCAGTCGACTAGCGGGAGTTGACGGGGAGCTGTTTTTT	CASSRLAGVDGELFF
NA	many	TRBJ1-5	TRBV6-5	TGTGCCAGCAGTTACTCTAAAAGGGGGTGGTTAAGCAATCAGCCCCAGCATTTT	CASSYSKRGWLSNQPQHF
NA	NA	TRBJ2-7	TRBV6-1	TGTGCCAGCAGCAACAGGGTGTACGAGCAGTACTTC	CASSNRVYEQYF
NA	many	TRBJ2-7	TRBV6-5	TGTGCCAGCAGTTACTTCCCAGACTACGAGCAGTACTTC	CASSYFPDYEQYF
NA	many	TRBJ2-7	TRBV10-3	TGTGCCATCCGTGAGACTTTCTCCTACGAGCAGTACTTC	CAIRETFSYEQYF
TRBD1	many	TRBJ2-1	TRBV20-1	TGCAGTGCTATTCCCGGGACAGGGGCCGAGAATGAGCAGTTCTTC	CSAIPGTGAENEQFF
NA	medium-sized	TRBJ2-7	TRBV2	TGTGCCAGCAGTAATACTTACGAGCAGTACTTC	CASSNTYEQYF
NA	NA	TRBJ2-7	TRBV30	TGTGCCTGGAGGGGCGACCCCGCTTCCTACGAGCAGTACTTC	CAWRGDPASYEQYF
NA	many	TRBJ2-7	TRBV28	TGTGCCAGCAGTTTTCAGGGACCCTACGAGCAGTACTTC	CASSFQGPYEQYF
TRBD1	many	TRBJ2-7	TRBV6-1	TGTGCCAGCAGTGATCGGGCGACAGGGATCTACGAGCAGTACTTC	CASSDRATGIYEQYF